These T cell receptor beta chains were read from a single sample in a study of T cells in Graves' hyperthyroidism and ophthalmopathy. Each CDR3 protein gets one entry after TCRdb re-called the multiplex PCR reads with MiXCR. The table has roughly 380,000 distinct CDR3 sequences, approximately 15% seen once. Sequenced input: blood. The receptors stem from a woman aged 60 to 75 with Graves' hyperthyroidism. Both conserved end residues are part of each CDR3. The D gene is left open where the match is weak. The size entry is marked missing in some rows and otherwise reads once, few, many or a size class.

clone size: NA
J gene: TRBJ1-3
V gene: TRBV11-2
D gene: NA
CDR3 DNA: TGTGCCAGCAGCACTGACTCTGGAAACACCATATATTTT
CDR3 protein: CASSTDSGNTIYF

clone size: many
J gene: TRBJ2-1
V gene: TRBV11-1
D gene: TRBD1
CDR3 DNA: TGTGCCAGCGCGGGGGCTTACGGACAGGGGGCTGTTGAGCAGTTCTTC
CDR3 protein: CASAGAYGQGAVEQFF

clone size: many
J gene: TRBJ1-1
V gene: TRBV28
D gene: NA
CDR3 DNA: TGTGCCAGCAGTTTGGGGGGGCGGGCTATCGCTGAAGCTTTCTTT
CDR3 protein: CASSLGGRAIAEAFF

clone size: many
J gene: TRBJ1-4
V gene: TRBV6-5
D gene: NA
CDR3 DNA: TGTGCCAGCAGTTACTCGATGGGGACTAATGAAAAACTGTTTTTT
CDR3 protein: CASSYSMGTNEKLFF

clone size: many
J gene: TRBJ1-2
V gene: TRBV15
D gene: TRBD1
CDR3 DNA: TGTGCCACCAGCAGAGCGACAGGGTTGAGAGATGGCTACACCTTC
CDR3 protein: CATSRATGLRDGYTF

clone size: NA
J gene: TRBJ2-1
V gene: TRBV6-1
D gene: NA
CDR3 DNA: TGTGCCAGCAGTGAGGAGACCCACAATGAGCAGTTCTTC
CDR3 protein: CASSEETHNEQFF

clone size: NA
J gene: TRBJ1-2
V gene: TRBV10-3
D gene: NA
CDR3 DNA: TGTGCCATCAGTGACTCGGGAGCAGCGAAAACCTATGGCTACACCTTC
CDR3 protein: CAISDSGAAKTYGYTF

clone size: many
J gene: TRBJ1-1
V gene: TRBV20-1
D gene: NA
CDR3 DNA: TGCAGTGCTAGAGATTCCGGGGTGGGGGGTGGTGAAGCTTTCTTT
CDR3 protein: CSARDSGVGGGEAFF

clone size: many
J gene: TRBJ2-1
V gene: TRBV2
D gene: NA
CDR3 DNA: TGTGCCAGCTCCCTTTACCCCTCCTACAATGAGCAGTTCTTC
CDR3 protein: CASSLYPSYNEQFF

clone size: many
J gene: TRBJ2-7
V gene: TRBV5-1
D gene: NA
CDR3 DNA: TGCGCCAGCGGGGAAGGTTACGAGCAGTACTTC
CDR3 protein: CASGEGYEQYF

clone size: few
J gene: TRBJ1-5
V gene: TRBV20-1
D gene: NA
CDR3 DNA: TGCAGTGCTAGTGGTATTGGTAACAATCAGCCCCAGCATTTT
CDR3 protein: CSASGIGNNQPQHF

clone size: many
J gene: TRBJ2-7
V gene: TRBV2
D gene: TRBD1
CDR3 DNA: TGTGCCAGCAGTGACCCCCGGGACAGGTCCTACGAGCAGTACTTC
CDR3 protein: CASSDPRDRSYEQYF

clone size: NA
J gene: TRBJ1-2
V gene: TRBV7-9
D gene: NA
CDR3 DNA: TGTGCCAGCAGCTCAGAGAACGTGTATGGCTACACCTTC
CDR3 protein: CASSSENVYGYTF

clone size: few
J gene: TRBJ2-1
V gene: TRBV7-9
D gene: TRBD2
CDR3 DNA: TGTGCCAGCAGCTTAGGGAGCGGGAGTAGATCCTACAATGAGCAGTTCTTC
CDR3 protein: CASSLGSGSRSYNEQFF

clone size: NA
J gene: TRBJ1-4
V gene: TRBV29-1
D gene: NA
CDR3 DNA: TGCAGCGTTGACTTTGGGTGGAGTGAAAAACTGTTTTTT
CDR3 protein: CSVDFGWSEKLFF

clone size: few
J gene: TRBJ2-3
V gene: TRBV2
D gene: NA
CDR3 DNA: TGTGCCAGCCAGCGAACAGCTAGCACAGATACGCAGTATTTT
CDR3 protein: CASQRTASTDTQYF

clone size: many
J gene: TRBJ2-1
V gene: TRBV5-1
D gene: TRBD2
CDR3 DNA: TGCGCCAGCAGCCCTAGACTAGCGGGAGGGCGGCTGTTCTTC
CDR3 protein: CASSPRLAGGRLFF

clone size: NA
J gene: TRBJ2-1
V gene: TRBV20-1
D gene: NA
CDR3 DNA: TGCAGTGCTAGCCTGCGGCTATTAGAGGGGCGCAAGTTCTTC
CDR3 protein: CSASLRLLEGRKFF

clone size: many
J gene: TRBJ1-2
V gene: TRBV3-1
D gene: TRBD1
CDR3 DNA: TGTGCCAGCAGCACCGACAGGGAGGGGGGCTACACCTTC
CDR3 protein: CASSTDREGGYTF

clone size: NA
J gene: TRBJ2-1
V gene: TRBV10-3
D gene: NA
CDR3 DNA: TGTGCCATCAGTGATTTTCGGGACGCAAACAATGAGCAGTTCTTC
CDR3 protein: CAISDFRDANNEQFF

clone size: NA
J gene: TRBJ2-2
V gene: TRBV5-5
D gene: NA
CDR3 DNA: TGTGCCAGCAGCTTGCGTGTCTCAATCAACACCGGGGAGCTGTTTTTT
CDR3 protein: CASSLRVSINTGELFF

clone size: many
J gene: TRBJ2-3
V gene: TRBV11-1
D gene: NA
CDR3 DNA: TGTGCCAGCAGCCCACCGCTGACAGATACGCAGTATTTT
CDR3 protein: CASSPPLTDTQYF

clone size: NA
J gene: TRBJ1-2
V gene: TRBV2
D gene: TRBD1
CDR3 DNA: TGTGCCAGCAGTGGAGGAGGACAGGGAGACGGCTACACCTTC
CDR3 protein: CASSGGGQGDGYTF

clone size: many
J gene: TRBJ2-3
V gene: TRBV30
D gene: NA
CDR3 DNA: TGTGCCTGGAGTGTTCAGACCAGCACAGATACGCAGTATTTT
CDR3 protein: CAWSVQTSTDTQYF

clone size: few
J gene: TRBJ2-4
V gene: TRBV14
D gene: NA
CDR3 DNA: TGTGCCAGCCTGTTGTTGGGTCCTCTTCAAGCTGGGTGGGCCAAAAACATTCAGTACTTC
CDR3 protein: CASLLLGPLQAGWAKNIQYF

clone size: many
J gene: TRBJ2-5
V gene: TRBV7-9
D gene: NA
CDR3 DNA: TGTGCCAGCAGCTGGGGCCTCGAAGAGACCCAGTACTTC
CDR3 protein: CASSWGLEETQYF

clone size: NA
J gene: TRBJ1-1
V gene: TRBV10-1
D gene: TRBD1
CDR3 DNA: TGCGCCAGCAGTGAACAGGGGGGCTTGAACACTGAAGCTTTCTTT
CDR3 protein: CASSEQGGLNTEAFF

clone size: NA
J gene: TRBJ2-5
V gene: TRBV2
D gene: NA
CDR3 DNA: TGTGCCAGCAGTGTTTGGGTCCGAAATGAGGAGACCCAGTACTTC
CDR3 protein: CASSVWVRNEETQYF

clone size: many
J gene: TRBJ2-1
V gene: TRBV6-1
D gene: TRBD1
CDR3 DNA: TGTGCCAGCAGGCGGGACAGGCCTTCCTACAATGAGCAGTTCTTC
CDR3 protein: CASRRDRPSYNEQFF

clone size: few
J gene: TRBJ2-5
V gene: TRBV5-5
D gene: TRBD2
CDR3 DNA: TGTGCCAGCAGCTTCCGGACCGGGAGGTTAGAGACCCAGTACTTC
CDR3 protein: CASSFRTGRLETQYF

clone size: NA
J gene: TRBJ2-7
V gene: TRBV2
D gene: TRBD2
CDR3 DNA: TGTGCCAGGAGTGTTCCGGCGGGAGCAGGCGAGCAGTACTTC
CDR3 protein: CARSVPAGAGEQYF

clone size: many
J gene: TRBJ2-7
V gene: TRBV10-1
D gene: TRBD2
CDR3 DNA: TGCGCCAGCAGCACCGGGACTAGCCCTTACGAGCAGTACTTC
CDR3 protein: CASSTGTSPYEQYF

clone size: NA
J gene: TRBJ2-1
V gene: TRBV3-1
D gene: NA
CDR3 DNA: TGTGCCAGCAGCCGGCGGGACCTGTCCTACGAGCAGTTCTTC
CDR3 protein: CASSRRDLSYEQFF

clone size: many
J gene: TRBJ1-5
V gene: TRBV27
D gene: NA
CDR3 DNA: TGTGCCAGCAGTTTATATAGGGAGGGCAATCAGCCCCAGCATTTT
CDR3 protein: CASSLYREGNQPQHF

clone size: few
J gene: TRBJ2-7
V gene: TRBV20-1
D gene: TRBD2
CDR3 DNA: TGCAGTGCTGGTTTTACGGGAGGATCTCACGAGCAGTACTTC
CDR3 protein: CSAGFTGGSHEQYF

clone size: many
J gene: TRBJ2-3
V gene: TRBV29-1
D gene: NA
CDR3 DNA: TGCAGCGTTTCCAGCACAGATACGCAGTATTTT
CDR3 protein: CSVSSTDTQYF

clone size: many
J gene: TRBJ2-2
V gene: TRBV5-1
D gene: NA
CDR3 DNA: TGCGCCAGCAGCCCTCTCAGGGCACTCACCGGGGAGCTGTTTTTT
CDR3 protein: CASSPLRALTGELFF

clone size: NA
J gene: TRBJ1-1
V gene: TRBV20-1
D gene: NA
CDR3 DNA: TGCAGTGCTAGATCCCGGACAGCGACCACGGCTTTCTTT
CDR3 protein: CSARSRTATTAFF

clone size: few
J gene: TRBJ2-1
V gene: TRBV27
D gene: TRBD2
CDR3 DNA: TGTGCCAGCAAGGTGACTAGCGGGCTGGGGGAGCAGTTCTTC
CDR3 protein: CASKVTSGLGEQFF

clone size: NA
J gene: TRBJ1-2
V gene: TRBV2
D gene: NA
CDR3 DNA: TGTGCCAGCGAGCGGCGGGGGATTGGCTACACCTTC
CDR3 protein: CASERRGIGYTF

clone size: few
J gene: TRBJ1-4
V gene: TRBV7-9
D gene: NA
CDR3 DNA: TGTGCCAGCGACAGTCCAACTAATGAAAAACTGTTTTTT
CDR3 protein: CASDSPTNEKLFF

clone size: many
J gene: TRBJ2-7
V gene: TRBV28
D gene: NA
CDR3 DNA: TGTGCCAGCAGTTTATCGTTTGACAGCTCCTACGAGCAGTACTTC
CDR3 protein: CASSLSFDSSYEQYF

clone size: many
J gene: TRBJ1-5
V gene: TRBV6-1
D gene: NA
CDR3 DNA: TGTGCCAGCAGTCAAGGGATTCCAGGGCGTCAGCCCCAGCATTTT
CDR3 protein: CASSQGIPGRQPQHF

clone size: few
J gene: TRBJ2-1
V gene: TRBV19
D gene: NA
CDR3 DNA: TGTGCCAGTAGCGGACAACACACGAATGAGCAGTTCTTC
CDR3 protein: CASSGQHTNEQFF

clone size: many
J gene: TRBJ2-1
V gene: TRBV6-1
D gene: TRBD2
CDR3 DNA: TGTGCCAGCGATCCTTCCGGACTAGTAAATGAGCAGTTCTTC
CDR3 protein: CASDPSGLVNEQFF

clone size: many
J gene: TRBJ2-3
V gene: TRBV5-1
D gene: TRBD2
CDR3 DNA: TGCGCCAGCAGCTTGCCGAGACTAGCGGGAGTGGCAGATACGCAGTATTTT
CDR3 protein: CASSLPRLAGVADTQYF

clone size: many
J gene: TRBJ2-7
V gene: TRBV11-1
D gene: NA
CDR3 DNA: TGTGCCAGCAGCTTAGGGCAGGACACCTACGAGCAGTACTTC
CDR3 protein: CASSLGQDTYEQYF

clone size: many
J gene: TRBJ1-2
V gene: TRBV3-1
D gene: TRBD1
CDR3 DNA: TGTGCCAGCAGCCTCGATAACAGGGGAGGAAATGGCTACACCTTC
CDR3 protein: CASSLDNRGGNGYTF